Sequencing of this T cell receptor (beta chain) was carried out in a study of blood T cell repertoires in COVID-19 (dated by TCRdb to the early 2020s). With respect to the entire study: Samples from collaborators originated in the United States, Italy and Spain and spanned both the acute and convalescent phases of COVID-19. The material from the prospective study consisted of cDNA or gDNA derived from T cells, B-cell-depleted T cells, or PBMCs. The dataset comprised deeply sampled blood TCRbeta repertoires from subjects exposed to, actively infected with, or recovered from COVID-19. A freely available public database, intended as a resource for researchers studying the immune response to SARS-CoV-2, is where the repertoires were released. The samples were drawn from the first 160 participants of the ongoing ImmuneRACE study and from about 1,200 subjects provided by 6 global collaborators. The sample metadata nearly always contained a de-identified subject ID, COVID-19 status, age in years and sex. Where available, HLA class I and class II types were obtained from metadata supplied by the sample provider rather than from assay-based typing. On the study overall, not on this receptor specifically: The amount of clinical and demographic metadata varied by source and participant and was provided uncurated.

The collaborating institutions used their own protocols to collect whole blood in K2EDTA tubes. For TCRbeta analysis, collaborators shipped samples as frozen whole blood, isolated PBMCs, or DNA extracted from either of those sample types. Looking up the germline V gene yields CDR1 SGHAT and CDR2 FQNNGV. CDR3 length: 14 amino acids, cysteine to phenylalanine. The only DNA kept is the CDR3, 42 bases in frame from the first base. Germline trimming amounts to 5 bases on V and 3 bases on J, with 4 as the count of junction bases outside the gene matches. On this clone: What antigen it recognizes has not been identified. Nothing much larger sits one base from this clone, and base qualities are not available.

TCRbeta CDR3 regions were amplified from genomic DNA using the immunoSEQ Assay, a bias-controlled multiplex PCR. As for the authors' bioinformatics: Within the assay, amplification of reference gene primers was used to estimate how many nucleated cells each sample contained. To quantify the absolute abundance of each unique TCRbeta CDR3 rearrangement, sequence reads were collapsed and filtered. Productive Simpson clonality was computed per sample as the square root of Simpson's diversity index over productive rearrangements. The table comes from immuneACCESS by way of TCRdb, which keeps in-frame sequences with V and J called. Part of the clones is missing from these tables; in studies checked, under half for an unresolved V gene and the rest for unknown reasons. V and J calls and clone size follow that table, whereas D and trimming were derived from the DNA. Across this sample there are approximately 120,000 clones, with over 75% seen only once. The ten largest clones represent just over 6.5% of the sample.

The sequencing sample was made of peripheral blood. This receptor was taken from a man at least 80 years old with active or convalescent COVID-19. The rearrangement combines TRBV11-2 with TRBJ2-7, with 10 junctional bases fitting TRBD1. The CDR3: CASSKGQGIYEQYF. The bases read TGTGCCAGCAGCAAGGGACAGGGGATCTACGAGCAGTACTTC.